This paragraph covers one T cell receptor beta chain sequence. Everyone who took part was about 18 to 90 years old, and they came from 24 US areas. The CDR3 totals 14 residues. Trimming cost V 4 bases and J 8 bases, with 15 bases left between them. Germline V gene data show CDR1 as SEHNR and CDR2 as FQNEAQ (reference sequence). This record belongs to a study of blood T cell repertoires in COVID-19. In the original processing: Cell counts per sample came from amplifying reference gene primers. Clones were sequenced by immunoSEQ multiplex PCR, and TCRdb holds only the in-frame ones, with some missing. That table is the source of V, J and clone size, and D and trimming were worked out from the DNA. The sample carries 200,000 or so clones, approximately 83% recorded once.

The receptor's source is a woman in her thirties or forties with acute COVID-19. The source material was PBMCs or T cells enriched from blood (not recorded which). This chain joins TRBV7-9 and TRBJ2-1; D might be TRBD2 (5 bases). The CDR3 DNA reads TGTGCCAGCAGCTATTATTCGTCCGGGGATGAGCAGTTCTTC. Translated: CASSYYSSGDEQFF.